This TCR beta chain was identified during a study of blood T cell repertoires in COVID-19. Generated by immunoSEQ multiplex PCR, the TCRdb table keeps only in-frame clones and is missing some. The top ten clones hold over 8% of a sample with some 300,000 clones, 75% to 90% of them seen once. The ends were cut back, 0 bases at V and 8 bases at J, with 13 bases in the middle. Germline assignment: CDR1 LGHNA and CDR2 YSLEER. This CDR3 comprises 14 residues. This TCR was sampled from a woman in her thirties or forties who had recovered from COVID-19. Sequenced material: PBMCs or T cells enriched from blood (not recorded which). The J gene is TRBJ1-2, the V gene TRBV4-3; no firm D call. This CDR3 reads CASSQDSRVGGYTF. DNA of the CDR3: TGCGCCAGCAGCCAAGATTCGAGGGTGGGCGGCTACACCTTC.